This T cell receptor (beta chain) was obtained from a study of shared clonotypes between healthy human individuals. On the study more broadly: Samples came from two female and three male donors aged 18 to 49. Every donor yielded three CD4 naive, three CD4 memory, two CD8 naive and one CD8 memory plate. Study conclusions and caveats: Naive subsets tended to show greater estimated richness than memory subsets.

The study enrolled healthy HIV-negative adults without recent acute infections or vaccinations as donors. The CDR3 has 13 amino acids. V was clipped by 4 bases and J by 1 base, with 8 bases between them. Germline V lookup: CDR1 MNHEY, CDR2 SMNVEV (reference sequence). Clones were read by immunoSEQ multiplex PCR, and TCRdb kept only the in-frame ones, dropping some. Of about 1 million clones listed, about 70% are singletons. Note on this clone: Its antigen is not known.

Sequenced material: memory CD4+ T cells sorted from blood. Subset meaning: CD45RA-negative fraction. The V call is TRBV27, the J call TRBJ2-7; no definite D call. The TCR comes from a man between 18 and 29 years old in good health. CDR3 coding DNA: TGTGCCAGCAGTTCCGACAAGTCCTACGAGCAGTACTTC. This sequence encodes CASSSDKSYEQYF.